In its sample, the clone carrying this TCR beta chain was seen a few times. What it binds is not known. This CDR3 has 18 residues. Germline V gene sequence: CDR1 DFQATT, CDR2 SNEGSKA (reference sequence). Trimming took 3 bases from V and 0 from J, leaving 21 bases between them. A single record per CDR3 protein comes from TCRdb applying MiXCR to the 5' RACE reads. The repertoire holds about 920,000 distinct CDR3 sequences, with approximately 13% as singletons. The data were obtained in a study of identical twins. The study's findings and limits: Rather than following the same donors, the conclusions depended on cross-sectional statistical analysis. Whereas memory repertoires showed no such difference, abundant cord blood beta clonotypes carried fewer insertions. Excess sharing between twins was weaker in beta out-of-frame sequences.

Each donor (without exception) was a healthy Caucasian. The sample was also linked to a second study, of yellow fever vaccine responses in identical twins.

The chain joins TRBV20-1 to TRBJ2-1; TRBD2 might be the D (5 bases). The receptor was isolated from a woman younger than 30 in good health. Sequenced: PBMCs. The DNA of the CDR3 is TGCAGTGCTAGCTCCCTCAGCGGAGCTCCGAGCTCCTACAATGAGCAGTTCTTC. It translates to CSASSLSGAPSSYNEQFF.